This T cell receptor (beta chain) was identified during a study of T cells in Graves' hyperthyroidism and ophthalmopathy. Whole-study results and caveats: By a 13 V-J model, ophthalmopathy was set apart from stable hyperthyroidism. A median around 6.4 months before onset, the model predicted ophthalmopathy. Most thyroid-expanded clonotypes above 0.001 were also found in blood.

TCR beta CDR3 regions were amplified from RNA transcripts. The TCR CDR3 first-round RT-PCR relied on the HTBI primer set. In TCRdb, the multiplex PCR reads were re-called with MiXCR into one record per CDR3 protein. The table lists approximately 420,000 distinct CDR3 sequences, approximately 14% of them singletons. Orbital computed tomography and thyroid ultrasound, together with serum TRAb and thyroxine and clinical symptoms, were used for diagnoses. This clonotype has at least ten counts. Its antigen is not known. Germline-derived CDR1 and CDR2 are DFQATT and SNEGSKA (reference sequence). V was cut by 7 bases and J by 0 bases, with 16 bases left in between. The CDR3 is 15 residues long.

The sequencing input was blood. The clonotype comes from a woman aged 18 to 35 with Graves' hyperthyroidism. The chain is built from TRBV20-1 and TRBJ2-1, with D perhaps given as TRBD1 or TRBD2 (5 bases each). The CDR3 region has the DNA TGCAGTGTTCCAACACCAGGGAGCTCCTACAATGAGCAGTTCTTC. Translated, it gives CSVPTPGSSYNEQFF.